Below are 21 T cell receptor beta chains sequenced from a single sample in a study of T cell responses to AZD1222 COVID-19 vaccine. Clones were read by immunoSEQ multiplex PCR, and TCRdb kept only the in-frame ones, dropping some. Of 120,000 to 150,000 clones in the sample, 80% to 95% were seen once. The material sequenced was peripheral blood, taken on day 0 of MenACWY control vaccination. Receptors were obtained from an adult in good health.

The CDR3 nucleotides read TGTGCCAGCAGTTCCGACCGGACTGGATACGAGCAGTACTTC. Translating gives CASSSDRTGYEQYF. The chain couples TRBV6-5 to TRBJ2-7, with a tentative D call TRBD2 (5 bases). V was cut by 4 bases and J by 4 bases, with 14 bases left in between. This CDR3 has 14 amino acids. In germline, CDR1 is MNHEY, CDR2 SVGAGI.

This clone was detected once. The chain employs TRBV15 and TRBJ1-1; unclear D gene. Trimming took off 0 bases at V and 11 bases at J, with 13 bases between the two ends. This CDR3 comprises 13 residues. Per the germline V gene, CDR1 is LNHNV and CDR2 is YYDKDF (reference sequence). The CDR3: CATSRENPRGAFF. Here the CDR3 DNA reads TGTGCCACCAGCAGAGAGAACCCCCGCGGGGCTTTCTTT.

The V gene is TRBV11-2, the J gene TRBJ1-6; TRBD1 aligns across 10 bases. CDR1 is SGHAT and CDR2 is FQNNGV in the germline V gene. Trimming cost V 0 bases and J 6 bases; bases outside gene matches: 5. There are 17 residues in the CDR3. The CDR3 coding sequence is TGTGCCAGCAGCTTAGATGACGGGACAGGGGTTAATTCACCCCTCCACTTT. This encodes CASSLDDGTGVNSPLHF.

The genes are TRBV30 and TRBJ1-2; D is uncertain. The CDR3 totals 14 residues. From germline, CDR1 is GTSNPN and CDR2 SVGIG (reference sequence). The ends were cut back, 3 bases at V and 2 bases at J, with 13 bases in the middle. The CDR3 DNA sequence: TGTGCCTGGAGGAGCCTGGGTAGCAACTATGGCTACACCTTC. Translation: CAWRSLGSNYGYTF.

The chain couples TRBV5-4 to TRBJ1-4, with no clear D. The V and J ends lost 3 bases and 8 bases respectively, with 8 bases between them. Germline CDR1 reads SGHNT; CDR2 reads YYREEE (reference sequence). The CDR3 length is 12 residues. CDR3 DNA: TGTGCCAGCAGCTGGCTAGGAGAAAAACTGTTTTTT. It yields the protein CASSWLGEKLFF. The whole variable domain, remainder taken from reference TRBV5-4 and TRBJ1-4, is ETGVTQSPTHLIKTRGQQVTLRCSSQSGHNTVSWYQQALGQGPQFIFQYYREEENGRGNFPPRFSGLQFPNYSSELNVNALELDDSALYLCASSWLGEKLFFGSGTQLSVL.

The V and J genes are TRBV5-4 and TRBJ2-1, with 12 bases that match TRBD1. Germline CDR1 and CDR2: SGHNT and YYREEE (reference sequence). Trimming removed 3 bases from V and 9 bases from J; junction bases left unmatched: 10. The CDR3 length is 16 residues. CDR3 sequence: CASSWLPGQGAVEQFF. The CDR3 DNA is TGTGCCAGCAGCTGGTTACCGGGACAGGGGGCCGTTGAGCAGTTCTTC.

The chain uses TRBV5-6 and TRBJ2-7; D may be TRBD2 (5 bases). This CDR3 spans 15 amino acids. Trimming left V 3 bases short and J 4 bases short, with 17 bases between. CDR1 is SGHDT, CDR2 YYEEEE, per germline. CDR3 sequence: CASSYFYGNPYEQYF. CDR3 DNA sequence: TGTGCCAGCAGCTATTTTTACGGGAATCCTTACGAGCAGTACTTC.

The chain is built from TRBV27 and TRBJ2-1; maybe TRBD1 (6 bases). V was clipped by 2 bases and J by 16 bases, with 18 bases between them. CDR1 MNHEY and CDR2 SMNVEV come from the germline V gene (reference sequence). CDR3 length: 13 residues. The DNA for the CDR3 is TGTGCCAGCAGTTTAGTCACGGGGCAGGGGTTTTTCTTC. Residues: CASSLVTGQGFFF.

The CDR3 nucleotides read TGCACCAGCAGCCTCTTAGCGGGAGTATCAGATACGCAGTATTTT. Amino acid sequence: CTSSLLAGVSDTQYF. The chain combines TRBV1 with TRBJ2-3; TRBD2 is the table's D call and was not checked against the DNA. TRBV1 is listed as a pseudogene. This CDR3 comprises 15 residues.

This rearrangement joins TRBV5-3 to TRBJ2-3; D is undetermined. TRBV5-3 belongs to the ORF category, with a function that is uncertain. V was trimmed by 5 bases and J by 8 bases, leaving 9 bases between them. The CDR3 loop spans 11 amino acids. DNA for the CDR3: TGTGCCAGAAGTGGGGTGGGTACGCAGTATTTT. It encodes CARSGVGTQYF.

This clone appeared a single time. The chain combines TRBV24-1 with TRBJ1-4, with D possibly matching TRBD1 (5 bases). The CDR3 spans 17 residues. CDR1 and CDR2 (germline): KGHDR, SFDVKD. Trimming cost V 4 bases and J 3 bases, with 17 bases left between them. The CDR3 loop reads CATSEGDEKPANEKLFF. In DNA form, the CDR3 reads TGTGCCACCAGTGAGGGGGACGAGAAGCCCGCTAATGAAAAACTGTTTTTT.

V gene TRBV12-3 or TRBV12-4 combines with J gene TRBJ1-2, with TRBD1 identical over 8 bases. The V gene end was trimmed by 8 bases and the J gene end by 2 bases; junction bases not matched to a gene: 1. This CDR3 contains 12 residues. CDR3 DNA: TGTGCCAGCTGGACAGGGAACTATGGCTACACCTTC. Translated: CASWTGNYGYTF.

The genes are TRBV6-2 or TRBV6-3 and TRBJ1-1; D not certain. The CDR3 is 14 amino acids. The ends were cut back, 1 base at V and 5 bases at J, with 11 bases in the middle. The germline V gene has CDR1 MNHEY and CDR2 SVGEGT. The CDR3 bases are TGTGCCAGCAGTTACTGGGGAGTCGGGACTGAAGCTTTCTTT. Translated: CASSYWGVGTEAFF.

This clone showed up just once. This chain uses TRBV7-9 with TRBJ2-3; 11 bases fit TRBD2. Germline V lookup: CDR1 SEHNR, CDR2 FQNEAQ (reference sequence). Losses at the gene ends were 4 bases for V and 4 bases for J; bases not matched to a gene: 13. This CDR3 has 18 amino acids. CDR3 coding DNA: TGTGCCAGCAGCTCCGGATGGGCTAGCGGGGGGCAGGCAGATACGCAGTATTTT. This codes for CASSSGWASGGQADTQYF.

The chain uses TRBV29-1 and TRBJ2-1; possibly TRBD2 for D (6 bases). Germline V lookup: CDR1 SQVTM, CDR2 ANQGSEA. Trimming cost V 4 bases and J 6 bases, with 16 bases left between them. This CDR3 has 14 amino acids. In DNA, the CDR3 is TGCAGCGTTGCCGGGGGTCTACCGGCCAATGAGCAGTTCTTC. It codes for CSVAGGLPANEQFF.

The CDR3 loop is CASSYSGGLNYGYTF. The DNA for the CDR3 is TGTGCCAGCAGTTACTCTGGCGGACTCAACTATGGCTACACCTTC. This chain uses TRBV6-5 with TRBJ1-2; no clear D gene. V was cut by 0 bases and J by 2 bases, with 10 bases left in between. The CDR3 extends over 15 amino acids. Germline V gene lookup returns CDR1 MNHEY and CDR2 SVGAGI.

This clone was seen once. This sequence joins TRBV12-5 and TRBJ1-1, with D tentatively TRBD1 (6 bases). This CDR3 region has 15 residues. V was trimmed by 0 bases and J by 1 base, leaving 9 bases between them. CDR1 is LGHNT, CDR2 FRNRAP, per germline. The CDR3 spells CASGLVTTGNTEAFF. In DNA, the CDR3 is TGTGCTAGTGGTTTGGTCACGACAGGGAACACTGAAGCTTTCTTT.

This chain links TRBV19 with TRBJ1-1, with D unresolved. CDR3 size: 14 residues. The V and J ends lost 6 bases and 1 base respectively, with 12 bases between them. Per the germline V gene, CDR1 is LNHDA and CDR2 is SQIVND (reference sequence). CDR3 DNA: TGTGCCAGTAGAGTTCATGGGGAGAACACTGAAGCTTTCTTT. This sequence encodes CASRVHGENTEAFF.

V is TRBV7-2 and J is TRBJ1-5; TRBD1 matches at 12 bases. CDR3 length: 15 amino acids. Germline values: CDR1 SGHTA, CDR2 FQGNSA. V lost 5 bases, J lost 6 bases, and 5 bases stayed unmatched. CDR3 amino acids: CASSPGQGASQPQHF. The CDR3 coding sequence is TGTGCCAGCAGCCCGGGACAGGGGGCGAGTCAGCCCCAGCATTTT.

For this clone: The same CDR3 can be traced to other DNA sequences in this sample. This rearrangement joins TRBV6-5 to TRBJ1-3; no reliable D call. The CDR3 has 13 residues. The germline V gene encodes CDR1 MNHEY and CDR2 SVGAGI. Trimming removed 4 bases at V and 2 bases at J, with 6 bases between. The CDR3 DNA sequence: TGTGCCAGCAGTTCGGGGACTGGAAACACCATATATTTT. Its protein product is CASSSGTGNTIYF.

This clone was picked up a small number of times. This CDR3 is CASSWGGQAPGELFF. DNA for the CDR3: TGTGCCAGCAGCTGGGGGGGACAGGCCCCCGGGGAGCTGTTTTTT. The chain is built from TRBV7-9 and TRBJ2-2, with a weak D call TRBD1 (8 bases). The CDR3 length is 15 residues. Germline V gives CDR1 SEHNR, CDR2 FQNEAQ (reference sequence). V was pared by 4 bases and J by 6 bases, with 15 bases between.